Following are 21 T cell receptor beta chains from one sample sequenced in a study of shared clonotypes between healthy human individuals. The assay was immunoSEQ multiplex PCR, and TCRdb's table has in-frame clones only and misses some. The sample consists of about 1 million clones, roughly 70% of them appearing once. Sequenced material: memory CD4+ T cells sorted from blood. The subset denotes: CD45RA-negative fraction. The receptors shown here come from a young man in good health.

The rearrangement joins TRBV5-4 to TRBJ1-1, with D hard to call. With 3 bases removed from V and 6 bases from J, the gap between germline ends came to 21 bases. The CDR3 loop spans 16 amino acids. Germline values: CDR1 SGHNT, CDR2 YYREEE (reference sequence). The CDR3 reads CASSSKGSGGRAEAFF. DNA for the CDR3: TGTGCCAGCAGCTCTAAGGGTTCTGGTGGAAGGGCTGAAGCTTTCTTT. Looking up the rest from reference TRBV5-4 and TRBJ1-1 gives the full variable domain: ETGVTQSPTHLIKTRGQQVTLRCSSQSGHNTVSWYQQALGQGPQFIFQYYREEENGRGNFPPRFSGLQFPNYSSELNVNALELDDSALYLCASSSKGSGGRAEAFFGQGTRLTVV.

This chain links TRBV5-4 with TRBJ2-5, with TRBD2 matching 9 bases. CDR1 SGHNT and CDR2 YYREEE come from the germline V gene (reference sequence). V dropped 0 bases and J dropped 2; count of bases not matched to a gene: 2. The CDR3 has 15 residues. CDR3 coding DNA: TGTGCCAGCAGCTTGGTTACTAGCGGGCAAGAGACCCAGTACTTC. Translating it yields CASSLVTSGQETQYF.

The chain joins TRBV7-3 to TRBJ1-2; 7 bases align to TRBD1. V shed 2 bases and J 6 bases; nucleotides not matched to a gene: 9. This CDR3 contains 15 residues. CDR1 is SGHTA and CDR2 is FQGTGA in the germline V gene. In DNA, the CDR3 is TGTGCCAGCAGCTTACGTAGGGACAGTAGCCATGGCTACACCTTC. Translating gives CASSLRRDSSHGYTF.

Note on this clone: The same CDR3 is also encoded by other DNA sequences in this sample. The V and J genes are TRBV5-4 and TRBJ1-2; D gene unclear. The CDR3 runs 13 residues. Germline lookup yields CDR1 SGHNT and CDR2 YYREEE (reference sequence). V was cut by 0 bases and J by 2 bases, with 5 bases left in between. The CDR3 sequence: CASSLDGNYGYTF. For the CDR3, the DNA is TGTGCCAGCAGCTTGGACGGAAACTATGGCTACACCTTC.

V usage is TRBV4-3 and J usage is TRBJ2-2; 8 positions match TRBD2. J lost 4 bases, V lost 4 bases, and 8 bases had no gene match. CDR1 and CDR2 (germline): LGHNA, YSLEER. The CDR3 has 16 residues. For the CDR3, the DNA is TGCGCCAGCAGCCCTAACGGCGGGGGGCCCACCGGGGAGCTGTTTTTT. This gives the protein CASSPNGGGPTGELFF.

The rearrangement uses TRBV7-8 and TRBJ1-1, with D hard to call. V lost 1 base to trimming and J lost 6 bases, with 9 bases between them. Germline lookup yields CDR1 SGHVS and CDR2 FQNEAQ. The CDR3 length is 13 residues. CDR3 region: CASSLGIPAEAFF. The CDR3 region has the DNA TGTGCCAGCAGCTTAGGGATACCAGCTGAAGCTTTCTTT.

V usage is TRBV30 and J usage is TRBJ1-6; 8 bases agree with TRBD1. The V and J ends lost 3 bases and 8 bases, in that order; junction bases with no gene match: 3. CDR1 and CDR2 (germline): GTSNPN, SVGIG (reference sequence). This CDR3 comprises 13 residues. In DNA, the CDR3 is TGTGCCTGGAGCGGACAGGGTTATTCACCCCTCCACTTT. Its protein product is CAWSGQGYSPLHF.

This clone has only one observation. The rearrangement uses TRBV30 and TRBJ2-1; D call uncertain. The V gene lost 5 bases and the J gene lost 1 base, with 15 bases spanning the gap. Germline V CDR1 and CDR2: GTSNPN, SVGIG (reference sequence). The CDR3 is 15 residues long. The CDR3 sequence is CAWETPGKSYNEQFF. The CDR3 nucleotides are TGTGCCTGGGAGACACCGGGCAAATCCTACAATGAGCAGTTCTTC.

Only a few counts were recorded for this clone. The same CDR3 also results from other DNA sequences found in this sample. This chain links TRBV6-1 with TRBJ1-2; D perhaps matches TRBD1 (6 bases). Trimming shortened V by 4 bases and J by 2 bases, and 8 bases separated the two germline ends. CDR1 and CDR2 from the germline V gene are MNHNS and SASEGT. This CDR3 has 13 amino acids. The CDR3 here is CASSAGQNYGYTF. In DNA, the CDR3 is TGTGCCAGCAGTGCCGGACAGAACTATGGCTACACCTTC.

A single count supports this clone. V usage is TRBV30 and J usage is TRBJ2-2; 7 bases match TRBD1. Germline CDR1 and CDR2: GTSNPN and SVGIG (reference sequence). There are 16 residues in the CDR3. V dropped 7 bases and J dropped 4; count of bases not matched to a gene: 15. This chain's CDR3 is CASTTGSGMITGELFF. CDR3 sequence (DNA): TGTGCCTCGACGACAGGGTCAGGGATGATCACCGGGGAGCTGTTTTTT. The entire variable domain, with the rest obtained from reference TRBV30 and TRBJ2-2, is as follows: SQTIHQWPATLVQPVGSPLSLECTVEGTSNPNLYWYRQAAGRGLQLLFYSVGIGQISSEVPQNLSASRPQDRQFILSSKKLLLSDSGFYLCASTTGSGMITGELFFGEGSRLTVL.

The chain links TRBV7-9 to TRBJ1-6, with 7 nucleotides matching TRBD1. The J segment lost 5 bases and the V segment lost 6 bases, leaving 4 bases of the junction unmatched. The CDR3 is 14 amino acids. CDR1 and CDR2 from the germline V gene are SEHNR and FQNEAQ (reference sequence). CDR3 in amino acids: CASRGDSNNSPLHF. The CDR3, as DNA: TGTGCCAGCAGAGGGGACAGCAATAATTCACCCCTCCACTTT.

The genes are TRBV5-1 and TRBJ1-1, with D possibly TRBD1 on 5 matching bases. Trimming left V 1 base short and J 6 bases short, with 10 bases between. The CDR3 is made up of 13 amino acids. Looked up from germline, CDR1 is SGHRS and CDR2 is YFSETQ. DNA for the CDR3: TGCGCCAGCAGCTTGCGGCGGGACGCTGAAGCTTTCTTT. It codes for CASSLRRDAEAFF. Full variable domain (remainder filled in from reference TRBV5-1 and TRBJ1-1): KAGVTQTPRYLIKTRGQQVTLSCSPISGHRSVSWYQQTPGQGLQFLFEYFSETQRNKGNFPGRFSGRQFSNSRSEMNVSTLELGDSALYLCASSLRRDAEAFFGQGTRLTVV.

This clone has a single count. This sequence joins TRBV5-1 and TRBJ2-3; possible D gene TRBD2, 5 bases. With 4 bases removed from V and 6 bases from J, the gap between germline ends came to 12 bases. CDR1 and CDR2 (germline): SGHRS, YFSETQ. The CDR3 has 13 residues. The CDR3 reads CASSIPTGDTQYF. The DNA for the CDR3 is TGCGCCAGCAGCATCCCCACGGGGGATACGCAGTATTTT.

This clone was seen a handful of times. The chain recombines TRBV11-1 with TRBJ1-6; D gene uncertain. The germline V gene has CDR1 SGHAT and CDR2 FQDESV (reference sequence). This CDR3 comprises 15 residues. V shed 1 base and J shed 11 bases, with 15 bases lying between them. This CDR3 reads CASSLDTPARAPLHF. The CDR3 nucleotides read TGTGCCAGCAGCTTAGATACACCCGCAAGGGCACCCCTCCACTTT. The complete variable domain, with remaining parts taken from reference TRBV11-1 and TRBJ1-6, reads EAEVAQSPRYKITEKSQAVAFWCDPISGHATLYWYRQILGQGPELLVQFQDESVVDDSQLPKDRFSAERLKGVDSTLKIQPAELGDSAMYLCASSLDTPARAPLHFGNGTRLTVT.

J is TRBJ1-2 and V is TRBV6-5; D gene unclear. Trimming took 0 bases from V and 3 from J, leaving 11 bases between them. CDR1 is MNHEY and CDR2 is SVGAGI in the germline V gene. CDR3 length: 15 amino acids. CDR3 coding DNA: TGTGCCAGCAGTTACTCGACGGTCGGGGACTATGGCTACACCTTC. This sequence encodes CASSYSTVGDYGYTF.

This sequence joins TRBV2 and TRBJ2-5; TRBD2 matches 14 bases. The CDR3 spans 14 residues. V was clipped by 5 bases and J by 9 bases; unmatched bases: 5. CDR1 SNHLY and CDR2 FYNNEI come from the germline V gene. Here the CDR3 DNA reads TGTGCCAGCAGTCCGGGACTAGCGGGGGAGGCCCAGTACTTC. Residues: CASSPGLAGEAQYF.

This clone was counted only a few times. V usage is TRBV5-8 and J usage is TRBJ1-6; weak D call: TRBD1 (5 bases). CDR3 length: 15 amino acids. V lost 4 bases to trimming and J lost 14 bases, with 22 bases between them. Germline CDR1 SGHTS, CDR2 YDEGEE. CDR3 bases: TGTGCCAGCAGCCCGATGCTCCCGGGACGGGTAACCCTCCACTTT. Translated: CASSPMLPGRVTLHF.

This clone was picked up a small number of times. The chain uses TRBV10-1 and TRBJ1-1; D uncertain. CDR3 size: 15 residues. The germline V gene encodes CDR1 WNHNN and CDR2 SYGVQD (reference sequence). V was clipped by 0 bases and J by 5 bases, with 13 bases between them. The CDR3 nucleotides read TGCGCCAGCAGTGAGTCGAGAGGGAAAGGTACTGAAGCTTTCTTT. As protein: CASSESRGKGTEAFF.

The rearrangement uses TRBV5-1 and TRBJ2-5, with TRBD1 matching 8 bases. Germline V CDR1 and CDR2: SGHRS, YFSETQ. V lost 3 bases to trimming and J lost 5 bases; unmatched junction nucleotides: 9. The CDR3 loop spans 15 amino acids. The DNA for the CDR3 is TGCGCCAGCAGCTGGACGACAGGGGAGGCGGAGACCCAGTACTTC. Residues: CASSWTTGEAETQYF. Drawing the rest from reference TRBV5-1 and TRBJ2-5, the complete variable domain is KAGVTQTPRYLIKTRGQQVTLSCSPISGHRSVSWYQQTPGQGLQFLFEYFSETQRNKGNFPGRFSGRQFSNSRSEMNVSTLELGDSALYLCASSWTTGEAETQYFGPGTRLLVL.

This clone came up a few times. In the same sample, other DNA sequences code for this CDR3. The chain recombines TRBV6-1 with TRBJ1-5, with D tentatively TRBD1 (6 bases). Looked up from germline, CDR1 is MNHNS and CDR2 is SASEGT. V was pared by 2 bases and J by 4 bases, with 6 bases between. This CDR3 spans 13 amino acids. The CDR3 nucleotides read TGTGCCAGCAGTGAAACAGGGAATCAGCCCCAGCATTTT. Its protein product is CASSETGNQPQHF.

V usage is TRBV6-5 and J usage is TRBJ2-3, with 9 bases identical to TRBD2. The CDR3 spans 12 residues. V dropped 5 bases and J dropped 11; count of bases not matched to a gene: 5. Germline V gene lookup returns CDR1 MNHEY and CDR2 SVGAGI. CDR3 in amino acids: CASSTGLAMQYF. The CDR3 coding sequence is TGTGCCAGCAGTACTGGACTAGCGATGCAGTATTTT.